This TCR beta chain was captured by sequencing in a study of blood T cell repertoires in COVID-19. Study at large: Recovered participants had two consecutive negative NP/OP PCR tests, healthcare professional clearance, or symptom resolution. Nucleic acid was either cDNA or gDNA, and it came from T cells, B-cell-depleted T cells, or PBMCs.

Profiled with immunoSEQ multiplex PCR; TCRdb holds only in-frame clones, not every one. The table shows some 180,000 clones, with roughly 78% occurring only once. The sequenced material came from PBMCs or T cells enriched from blood (not recorded which). The receptor was isolated from a woman aged 70-85 years in a cohort exposed to, infected with or recovered from COVID-19 (not recorded which).

Here the CDR3 reads CASSLSGIRFQYF. CDR3 nucleotide sequence: TGTGCCAGCAGTTTATCAGGGATCAGGTTTCAGTACTTC. The rearrangement joins TRBV28 to TRBJ2-7; D possibly corresponds to TRBD1 (5 bases). The V gene lost 1 base and the J gene lost 10 bases, with 14 bases spanning the gap. Looked up from germline, CDR1 is MDHEN and CDR2 is SYDVKM. CDR3 length: 13 amino acids. The entire variable domain, with the rest obtained from reference TRBV28 and TRBJ2-7, is as follows: DVKVTQSSRYLVKRTGEKVFLECVQDMDHENMFWYRQDPGLGLRLIYFSYDVKMKEKGDIPEGYSVSREKKERFSLILESASTNQTSMYLCASSLSGIRFQYFGPGTRLTVT.